The 24 T cell receptor beta chains presented below share a single source sample, sequenced in a study of shared clonotypes between healthy human individuals. Measured with immunoSEQ multiplex PCR; TCRdb has only the in-frame clones, and not every one. Found here are roughly 2.1 million clones, about 93% of them singletons; the top ten hold over 1.5%. In the naive CD8 group, cells lacked CD45RO and were positively selected for CCR7, so terminally differentiated effector memory CD45RA+ cells were left out. What was sequenced was naive CD8+ T cells from PBMCs. These receptors originate from a man between 18 and 35 years old in good health. Some clones in this sample may be carry-over from other donors' samples.

The chain couples TRBV9 to TRBJ2-1; no clear D gene. Deletions cut 1 base from V and 4 bases from J, with 9 bases between. The length of the CDR3 is 14 residues. Germline V gene data show CDR1 as SGDLS and CDR2 as YYNGEE. CDR3 DNA sequence: TGTGCCAGCAGCGTAAAACCGGGTTACAATGAGCAGTTCTTC. Translated, it gives CASSVKPGYNEQFF.

The rearrangement links TRBV9 to TRBJ1-2; D is unresolved. The CDR3 contains 17 residues. Germline loops: CDR1 SGDLS, CDR2 YYNGEE. Trimming shortened V by 1 base and J by 4 bases, and 20 bases separated the two germline ends. CDR3 DNA sequence: TGTGCCAGCAGCGTAAATCGGGTCACCTCCGATATCTATGGCTACACCTTC. This sequence encodes CASSVNRVTSDIYGYTF.

V and J are TRBV28 and TRBJ1-1; no reliable D call. In germline, CDR1 is MDHEN, CDR2 SYDVKM. The length of the CDR3 is 11 residues. The V end was cut by 3 bases, the J end by 8 bases, with 7 bases between. The CDR3 sequence is CASSFYGEAFF. As DNA, the CDR3 is TGTGCCAGCAGTTTCTACGGAGAAGCTTTCTTT.

The chain links TRBV7-9 to TRBJ2-3; D is possibly TRBD2 (6 bases). V lost 2 bases and J 4 bases, leaving 16 bases between the germline ends. This CDR3 is built from 16 residues. Germline V gene data show CDR1 as SEHNR and CDR2 as FQNEAQ (reference sequence). CDR3 coding DNA: TGTGCCAGCAGCTTAACGTTTTCGGGAGTGGCAGATACGCAGTATTTT. Translated, it gives CASSLTFSGVADTQYF. The full variable domain, with the rest looked up from reference TRBV7-9 and TRBJ2-3, is DTGVSQNPRHKITKRGQNVTFRCDPISEHNRLYWYRQTLGQGPEFLTYFQNEAQLEKSRLLSDRFSAERPKGSFSTLEIQRTEQGDSAMYLCASSLTFSGVADTQYFGPGTRLTVL.

The chain joins TRBV30 to TRBJ1-2, with unresolved D. The CDR3 extends over 13 amino acids. Trimming removed 0 bases from V and 6 bases from J, with 11 bases in between. Germline-derived CDR1 and CDR2 are GTSNPN and SVGIG (reference sequence). Here the CDR3 reads CAWSVGPDDGYTF. DNA for the CDR3: TGTGCCTGGAGTGTCGGCCCGGACGATGGCTACACCTTC.

J is TRBJ2-1 and V is TRBV9; 7 bases align to TRBD2. This CDR3 spans 15 amino acids. Looked up from germline, CDR1 is SGDLS and CDR2 is YYNGEE. V shed 4 bases and J 6 bases; nucleotides not matched to a gene: 10. CDR3 DNA sequence: TGTGCCAGCAGCTCGAGGGCCAGCGGGGTCAATGAGCAGTTCTTC. Protein product: CASSSRASGVNEQFF.

The V gene is TRBV6-1, the J gene TRBJ1-2; a possible D gene is TRBD1 (5 bases). CDR1 MNHNS and CDR2 SASEGT come from the germline V gene. The V gene lost 4 bases and the J gene lost 3 bases, with 9 bases spanning the gap. The CDR3 is 13 amino acids. CDR3 in amino acids: CASSVRGYYGYTF. CDR3 bases: TGTGCCAGCAGTGTTCGGGGCTACTATGGCTACACCTTC.

This chain connects TRBV4-3 to TRBJ2-7; D remains unclear. The CDR3 runs 14 residues. V lost 0 bases, J lost 3 bases, and 9 bases lay in between. The germline CDR1 and CDR2 sequences are LGHNA and YSLEER. This CDR3 reads CASSQDLQVYEQYF. The CDR3 nucleotides read TGCGCCAGCAGCCAAGATCTCCAGGTCTACGAGCAGTACTTC.

The chain is built from TRBV9 and TRBJ2-2; tentatively, D is TRBD1 (5 bases). This CDR3 contains 15 residues. V lost 3 bases, J lost 0 bases, and 9 bases lay in between. Germline lookup yields CDR1 SGDLS and CDR2 YYNGEE. CDR3 loop: CASSARVPNTGELFF. CDR3 sequence (DNA): TGTGCCAGCAGCGCCAGGGTCCCGAACACCGGGGAGCTGTTTTTT. Supplemented by reference TRBV9 and TRBJ2-2, the full variable domain reads DSGVTQTPKHLITATGQRVTLRCSPRSGDLSVYWYQQSLDQGLQFLIQYYNGEERAKGNILERFSAQQFPDLHSELNLSSLELGDSALYFCASSARVPNTGELFFGEGSRLTVL.

This chain uses TRBV5-4 with TRBJ1-2; no firm D call. The CDR3 contains 13 residues. The germline CDR1 and CDR2 sequences are SGHNT and YYREEE (reference sequence). The CDR3 DNA reads as TGTGCGGTTTGGCAGGACCCTAACTATGGCTACACCTTC. Protein product: CAVWQDPNYGYTF.

This sequence joins TRBV4-2 and TRBJ1-4; D remains unclear. In germline, CDR1 is LGHNA, CDR2 YNFKEQ. With 4 bases removed from V and 3 bases from J, the gap between germline ends came to 6 bases. This CDR3 contains 13 residues. The CDR3 DNA is TGTGCCAGCAGCCCCCTTCCTAATGAAAAACTGTTTTTT. Translation gives CASSPLPNEKLFF.

J is TRBJ2-2 and V is TRBV2; no clear D gene. In germline, CDR1 is SNHLY, CDR2 FYNNEI. With 8 bases removed from V and 7 bases from J, the gap between germline ends came to 8 bases. This CDR3 has 11 amino acids. The CDR3 protein is CASVQGGELFF. As DNA, the CDR3 is TGTGCCAGCGTCCAAGGCGGGGAGCTGTTTTTT.

This clone was observed a few times. The chain couples TRBV5-4 to TRBJ1-2; 8 bases match TRBD1. Trimming at V came to 5 bases and at J to 6 bases, leaving 9 bases not matched to a gene. CDR3 size: 14 residues. Germline CDR1 and CDR2: SGHNT and YYREEE (reference sequence). CDR3 residues: CASSASGGGDGYTF. The DNA for the CDR3 is TGTGCCAGCAGTGCCTCAGGGGGCGGGGATGGCTACACCTTC.

The chain has TRBV29-1 and TRBJ2-7; the D is unclear. This CDR3 comprises 12 residues. CDR1 SQVTM and CDR2 ANQGSEA come from the germline V gene. The germline V and J ends were trimmed by 4 bases and 5 bases, with 12 bases remaining between them. This chain's CDR3 is CSVASAAHEQYF. DNA for the CDR3: TGCAGCGTTGCTTCGGCTGCCCACGAGCAGTACTTC.

This chain connects TRBV27 to TRBJ2-7, with D perhaps being TRBD1 or TRBD2 (5 bases each). Germline CDR1 MNHEY, CDR2 SMNVEV (reference sequence). V was pared by 4 bases and J by 3 bases, with 22 bases between. CDR3 size: 17 residues. The CDR3: CASSSLRETRGLYEQYF. The CDR3 region has the DNA TGTGCCAGCAGTTCCCTGAGGGAGACTCGGGGCCTCTACGAGCAGTACTTC.

The genes are TRBV4-3 and TRBJ1-5; D unclear. With 0 bases removed from V and 5 bases from J, the gap between germline ends came to 11 bases. The CDR3 loop spans 15 amino acids. The V gene's germline CDR1 is LGHNA and CDR2 YSLEER. The CDR3 nucleotides are TGCGCCAGCAGCCAAGACTTGGGCGGGTATCAGCCCCAGCATTTT. Amino acids: CASSQDLGGYQPQHF.

The chain links TRBV9 to TRBJ1-5; unclear D gene. CDR3 length equals 14 residues. Trimming stripped 1 base from V and 5 bases from J, with 10 bases between. Germline-derived CDR1 and CDR2 are SGDLS and YYNGEE. The CDR3 sequence is CASSVSGLYQPQHF. The CDR3 DNA is TGTGCCAGCAGCGTATCGGGCCTCTATCAGCCCCAGCATTTT.

The rearrangement uses TRBV7-3 and TRBJ2-2, with no clear D. Looked up from germline, CDR1 is SGHTA and CDR2 is FQGTGA. The CDR3 has 14 amino acids. Trimming took off 4 bases at V and 3 bases at J, with 9 bases between the two ends. The CDR3 DNA reads as TGTGCCAGCAGCTCCCCATTTGACACCGGGGAGCTGTTTTTT. This translates into CASSSPFDTGELFF.

V and J are TRBV9 and TRBJ2-7; 8 bases are a match to TRBD2. Germline CDR1 and CDR2: SGDLS and YYNGEE. Losses at the gene ends were 3 bases for V and 3 bases for J; bases not matched to a gene: 5. This CDR3 has 14 residues. The CDR3 sequence is CASSGAGVNYEQYF. For the CDR3, the DNA is TGTGCCAGCAGCGGAGCGGGAGTAAACTACGAGCAGTACTTC.

The CDR3 region is CAWSSTHRRMQDTQYF. In DNA, the CDR3 is TGTGCCTGGAGTTCTACCCACCGGCGAATGCAAGATACGCAGTATTTT. The V and J genes are TRBV30 and TRBJ2-3, with D unresolved. V was cut by 2 bases and J by 5 bases, with 20 bases left in between. The germline gives CDR1 GTSNPN, CDR2 SVGIG (reference sequence). The CDR3 is 16 residues long.

The chain employs TRBV6-5 and TRBJ2-7, with TRBD1 matching over 9 bases. Trimming took 4 bases from V and 4 from J; bases not matched to a gene: 11. From germline, CDR1 is MNHEY and CDR2 SVGAGI. The CDR3 runs to 16 residues. The CDR3 protein is CASSLYRDRAYYEQYF. CDR3 nucleotide sequence: TGTGCCAGCAGTTTGTACCGGGACAGGGCATATTACGAGCAGTACTTC.

This rearrangement joins TRBV7-9 to TRBJ2-5; possibly TRBD1 for D (6 bases). CDR3 length: 12 residues. Trimming cost V 5 bases and J 3 bases, with 7 bases left between them. Germline CDR1 and CDR2: SEHNR and FQNEAQ (reference sequence). The CDR3 here is CASSGQKETQYF. CDR3 bases: TGTGCCAGCAGCGGACAGAAAGAGACCCAGTACTTC.

This chain links TRBV10-1 with TRBJ2-1; D may be TRBD1 or TRBD2 (5 bases each). Trimming removed 0 bases at V and 3 bases at J, with 12 bases between. This CDR3 has 16 amino acids. Germline values: CDR1 WNHNN, CDR2 SYGVQD (reference sequence). CDR3 DNA: TGCGCCAGCAGTGAGTCCCAGGGAGCCGACTACAATGAGCAGTTCTTC. Encoded protein: CASSESQGADYNEQFF.

This sequence joins TRBV28 and TRBJ2-7, with D possibly being TRBD1 or TRBD2 (5 bases each). The CDR3 is 14 residues long. The V end was cut by 7 bases, the J end by 0 bases, with 13 bases between. CDR1 and CDR2 (germline): MDHEN, SYDVKM. The CDR3, as DNA: TGTGCCAGCAATCTATCCGGGACCTCCTACGAGCAGTACTTC. This sequence encodes CASNLSGTSYEQYF.